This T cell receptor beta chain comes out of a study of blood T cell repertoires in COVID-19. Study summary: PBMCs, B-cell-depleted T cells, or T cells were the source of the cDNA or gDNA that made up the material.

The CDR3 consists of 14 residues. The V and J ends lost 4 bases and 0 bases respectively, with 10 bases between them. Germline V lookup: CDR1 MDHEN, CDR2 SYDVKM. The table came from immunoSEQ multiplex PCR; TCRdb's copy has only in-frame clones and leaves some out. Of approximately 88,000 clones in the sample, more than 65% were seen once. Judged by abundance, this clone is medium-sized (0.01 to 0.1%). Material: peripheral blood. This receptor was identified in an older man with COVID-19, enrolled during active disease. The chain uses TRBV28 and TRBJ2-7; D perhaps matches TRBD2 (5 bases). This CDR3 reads CASSSLTNSYEQYF. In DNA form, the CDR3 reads TGTGCCAGCAGTTCATTGACTAACTCCTACGAGCAGTACTTC.